This TCR beta chain emerged from a study of CD8+CD57+ T cells in acquired aplastic anemia. Study summary: Roughly 3 ug was the average amount of DNA from sorted CD4+ and CD8+ cells.

This CDR3 contains 12 residues. V gave up 2 bases and J gave up 3 bases, with 5 bases separating them. It was genomic DNA that served as the template for profiling TCR beta VDJ and CDR3. TCRdb reprocessed the reads with MiXCR, giving one entry per CDR3 protein. Here the sample spans 200,000 or so distinct CDR3 sequences, 64% being singletons. The chain has TRBV12-3 or TRBV12-4 and TRBJ2-7, with D unresolved. Sample: sorted CD4+, CD8+, or CD8+CD57+ T cells (not recorded which) from PBMCs. The TCR originated in a human donor with severe aplastic anemia or a healthy control (not recorded which). CDR3 sequence reads: CASSLSYYEQYF. The CDR3 region has the DNA TGTGCCAGCAGTTTAAGTTACTACGAGCAGTACTTC.